Listed here are 8 T cell receptor beta chains from one sample, sequenced in a study of blood T cell repertoires in COVID-19. This table comes from immunoSEQ multiplex PCR, and its TCRdb copy is limited to in-frame clones, with some not included. The repertoire holds a few hundred thousand clones, with 85% to 90% as singletons. The sequenced material came from peripheral blood. All receptors derive from a man at least 80 years old with acute or convalescent COVID-19.

The rearrangement links TRBV18 to TRBJ2-5; possibly TRBD2 for D (6 bases). This CDR3 contains 15 residues. Germline CDR1 reads KGHSH; CDR2 reads LQKENI. The V end lost 1 base, the J end lost 4 bases, and 13 bases lay between the germline ends. The CDR3 nucleotides are TGTGCCAGCTCACCACAAGCGGGCCGTCCAGAGACCCAGTACTTC. Amino acid sequence: CASSPQAGRPETQYF.

This clone appeared once. The chain carries TRBV5-1 and TRBJ2-2; D is ambiguous. The length of the CDR3 is 14 residues. Trimming pared 5 bases from V and 1 base from J, leaving 9 bases between. The V gene's germline CDR1 is SGHRS and CDR2 YFSETQ. CDR3 nucleotide sequence: TGCGCCAGCAGGGCAGGTCTGAACACCGGGGAGCTGTTTTTT. This encodes CASRAGLNTGELFF.

This clone was observed a single time. The rearrangement links TRBV5-4 to TRBJ2-7; D remains ambiguous. The CDR3 sequence is 14 residues long. V dropped 4 bases and J dropped 3 bases, with 14 bases sitting between them. The germline gives CDR1 SGHNT, CDR2 YYREEE (reference sequence). The CDR3 loop reads CASSVGIRNYEQYF. In DNA, the CDR3 is TGTGCCAGCAGCGTGGGTATCAGGAACTACGAGCAGTACTTC.

The chain has TRBV4-1 and TRBJ2-2; D possibly corresponds to TRBD1 (6 bases). From germline, CDR1 is MGHRA and CDR2 YSYEKL. V was pared by 7 bases and J by 4 bases, with 22 bases between. There are 17 residues in the CDR3. The CDR3 region is CASNSRETQGFTGELFF. As DNA, the CDR3 is TGCGCCAGCAACTCAAGAGAGACACAGGGCTTCACCGGGGAGCTGTTTTTT.

In its sample, this clone was seen once. V usage is TRBV7-8 and J usage is TRBJ2-5; possible D gene TRBD1, 5 bases. Germline V lookup: CDR1 SGHVS, CDR2 FQNEAQ. The V gene lost 0 bases and the J gene lost 4 bases, with 15 bases spanning the gap. The CDR3 extends over 16 amino acids. The CDR3 sequence: CASSLATGLGAETQYF. For the CDR3, the DNA is TGTGCCAGCAGCTTAGCGACTGGGCTTGGGGCAGAGACCCAGTACTTC.

This chain links TRBV6-6 with TRBJ1-1, with D possibly matching TRBD1 (5 bases). CDR1 is MNHNY, CDR2 SVGAGI, per germline (reference sequence). This CDR3 is 15 amino acids long. Between the trimmed V and J ends, which lost 2 bases and 1 base, there was a span of 11 bases. CDR3 nucleotide sequence: TGTGCCAGCAGTTACGGGGGGTCTCAGAACACTGAAGCTTTCTTT. Encoded protein: CASSYGGSQNTEAFF.

This chain joins TRBV25-1 and TRBJ1-1; 8 nucleotides match TRBD1. After removal of 4 bases from V and 5 bases from J, the junction contained 9 bases not matched to a gene. CDR3 length: 15 residues. The germline CDR1 and CDR2 sequences are MGHDK and SYGVNS. CDR3 protein: CASSGGTGRLTEAFF. Written as DNA, the CDR3 is TGTGCCAGCAGTGGGGGGACAGGCAGACTTACTGAAGCTTTCTTT.

The CDR3 DNA sequence: TGTGCCAGCAGCGTAGACCCAGACTATGGCTACACCTTC. Its translation is CASSVDPDYGYTF. The J gene is TRBJ1-2, the V gene TRBV9; D ambiguous. In germline, CDR1 is SGDLS, CDR2 YYNGEE. Trimming took 0 bases from V and 3 from J, leaving 6 bases between them. CDR3 size: 13 residues. Together with reference TRBV9 and TRBJ1-2, the CDR3 gives the full variable domain: DSGVTQTPKHLITATGQRVTLRCSPRSGDLSVYWYQQSLDQGLQFLIQYYNGEERAKGNILERFSAQQFPDLHSELNLSSLELGDSALYFCASSVDPDYGYTFGSGTRLTVV.